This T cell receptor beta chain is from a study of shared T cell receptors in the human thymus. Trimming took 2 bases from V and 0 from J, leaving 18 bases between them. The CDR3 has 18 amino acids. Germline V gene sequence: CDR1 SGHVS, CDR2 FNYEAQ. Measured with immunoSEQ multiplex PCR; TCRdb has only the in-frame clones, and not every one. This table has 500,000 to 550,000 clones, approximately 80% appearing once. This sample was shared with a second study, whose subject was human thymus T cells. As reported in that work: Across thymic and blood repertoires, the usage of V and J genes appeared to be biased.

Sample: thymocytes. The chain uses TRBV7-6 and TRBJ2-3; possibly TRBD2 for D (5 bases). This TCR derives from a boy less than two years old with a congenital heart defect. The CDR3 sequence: CASSLIAGPTLSTDTQYF. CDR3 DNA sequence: TGTGCCAGCAGCTTAATTGCGGGTCCCACCCTTAGCACAGATACGCAGTATTTT.